Listed below are T cell receptor beta chains from one sample, sequenced in a study of shared clonotypes between healthy human individuals. The method was immunoSEQ multiplex PCR; TCRdb's version includes in-frame clones alone and lacks a portion of them. The data hold some 2,000,000 clones, with approximately 95% observed a single time. Sequencing was performed on naive CD8+ T cells sorted from blood. The receptor source for this set is a man aged 18 to 30 in good health. CDR3s include the opening cysteine and the closing phenylalanine or tryptophan. A D gene is named only where the DNA matches it firmly. The size field is filled for only some rows; it gives once, few, many or a size class.

few | - | TRBJ1-6 | TRBV11-2 | CASSLLIDSPLHF | TGTGCCAGCAGCCTTCTTATTGATTCACCCCTCCACTTT
- | TRBD1 | TRBJ1-2 | TRBV29-1 | CSVGDSPYYGYTF | TGCAGCGTTGGGGACAGCCCTTACTATGGCTACACCTTC
- | - | TRBJ2-3 | TRBV30 | CAWSDEPDTQYF | TGTGCCTGGAGCGACGAACCAGATACGCAGTATTTT
- | TRBD2 | TRBJ2-3 | TRBV9 | CASTAGGSSTDTQYF | TGTGCCAGCACCGCGGGGGGAAGTAGCACAGATACGCAGTATTTT
- | TRBD2 | TRBJ2-3 | TRBV5-4 | CASSSWTSEYTDTQYF | TGTGCCAGCAGCTCCTGGACTAGCGAATACACAGATACGCAGTATTTT
once | - | TRBJ1-1 | TRBV10-3 | CAITTEGVGTEAFF | TGTGCCATCACCACCGAAGGGGTGGGCACTGAAGCTTTCTTT
- | - | TRBJ1-6 | TRBV27 | CASSLLGAESPLHF | TGTGCCAGCAGTTTATTGGGGGCAGAATCACCCCTCCACTTT
- | TRBD1 | TRBJ2-7 | TRBV7-9 | CASSWTRDSSDEQYF | TGTGCCAGCAGCTGGACTCGGGACAGCTCAGACGAGCAGTACTTC
few | - | TRBJ2-7 | TRBV7-2 | CASSEGGIYEQYF | TGTGCCAGCAGCGAGGGGGGGATCTACGAGCAGTACTTC
once | - | TRBJ1-1 | TRBV30 | CAWSDTALNTEAFF | TGTGCCTGGAGTGACACAGCCCTGAACACTGAAGCTTTCTTT
- | - | TRBJ1-2 | TRBV7-9 | CASSSVRDYGYTF | TGTGCCAGCAGTTCCGTCCGAGACTATGGCTACACCTTC
- | - | TRBJ2-5 | TRBV7-6 | CASSRTVKYQETQYF | TGTGCCAGCAGCCGGACAGTAAAATACCAAGAGACCCAGTACTTC
- | - | TRBJ2-4 | TRBV5-1 | CASSSGTDMKNIQYF | TGCGCCAGCAGCTCAGGGACGGACATGAAAAACATTCAGTACTTC
- | TRBD1 | TRBJ1-2 | TRBV7-3 | CASSLYGDSPYGYTF | TGTGCCAGCAGCTTATATGGGGACAGCCCCTATGGCTACACCTTC
- | TRBD2 | TRBJ2-7 | TRBV5-1 | CASSLAPPSGGSYEQYF | TGCGCCAGCAGCTTGGCCCCCCCTAGCGGGGGGTCCTACGAGCAGTACTTC
- | - | TRBJ1-1 | TRBV6-6 | CASSYAGYFNTEAFF | TGTGCCAGCAGTTACGCGGGGTACTTTAACACTGAAGCTTTCTTT
- | - | TRBJ1-6 | TRBV7-9 | CASSPLNSYSPLHF | TGTGCCAGCAGCCCCTTAAACAGCTATTCACCCCTCCACTTT
- | - | TRBJ1-1 | TRBV4-1 | CASSRGSAELNTEAFF | TGCGCCAGCAGCCGAGGGAGCGCAGAACTGAACACTGAAGCTTTCTTT
- | TRBD1 | TRBJ1-1 | TRBV7-9 | CAGEDRPEAFF | TGTGCCGGGGAGGACAGGCCAGAAGCTTTCTTT
- | - | TRBJ2-3 | TRBV27 | CASAVTDTQYF | TGTGCCAGCGCAGTCACAGATACGCAGTATTTT
- | - | TRBJ2-6 | TRBV9 | CASSVALQKSGANVLTF | TGTGCCAGCAGCGTAGCCTTACAAAAATCCGGGGCCAACGTCCTGACTTTC
- | - | TRBJ2-1 | TRBV28 | CASSYTGQAEQFF | TGTGCCAGCAGCTATACAGGGCAGGCTGAGCAGTTCTTC
- | TRBD1 | TRBJ1-2 | TRBV13 | CASSSMDRVHYGYTF | TGTGCCAGCAGCTCGATGGACAGGGTCCACTATGGCTACACCTTC
- | - | TRBJ2-3 | TRBV2 | CASSDLQGGLGTDTQYF | TGTGCCAGCAGTGACCTACAGGGCGGGCTGGGCACAGATACGCAGTATTTT
- | - | TRBJ2-3 | TRBV29-1 | CSVLPTTDTQYF | TGCAGCGTCCTTCCGACAACGGATACGCAGTATTTT
- | - | TRBJ1-2 | TRBV19 | CASSIPGWGAGGYTF | TGTGCCAGTAGTATCCCCGGATGGGGGGCCGGTGGCTACACCTTC
- | - | TRBJ2-6 | TRBV7-9 | CASSLVGSGANVLTF | TGTGCCAGCAGCTTAGTCGGGTCTGGGGCCAACGTCCTGACTTTC
- | - | TRBJ2-2 | TRBV28 | CASSLLSGLTGELFF | TGTGCCAGCAGTTTACTGAGCGGGCTCACCGGGGAGCTGTTTTTT
- | TRBD1 | TRBJ1-2 | TRBV27 | CASSQGGQGNYGYTF | TGTGCCAGCAGTCAGGGGGGACAGGGCAACTATGGCTACACCTTC
- | - | TRBJ1-1 | TRBV6-5 | CASSYSLNTEAFF | TGTGCCAGCAGTTACAGTCTAAACACTGAAGCTTTCTTT
- | - | TRBJ1-1 | TRBV5-1 | CASSLGGVEAFF | TGCGCCAGCAGCCTTGGGGGTGTTGAAGCTTTCTTT
- | TRBD1 | TRBJ1-1 | TRBV19 | CASSIGGQGGEAFF | TGTGCCAGTAGTATAGGGGGACAGGGCGGTGAAGCTTTCTTT
- | TRBD2 | TRBJ2-5 | TRBV4-1 | CASSQDPPGLARETQYF | TGCGCCAGCAGCCAAGATCCGCCAGGACTAGCGCGGGAGACCCAGTACTTC
few | TRBD2 | TRBJ2-5 | TRBV28 | CASSPWVAGAQETQYF | TGTGCCAGCAGCCCCTGGGTAGCGGGGGCCCAAGAGACCCAGTACTTC
- | - | TRBJ2-3 | TRBV10-1 | CASSDRGPLDTQYF | TGCGCCAGCAGTGACAGGGGACCGTTAGATACGCAGTATTTT
- | TRBD2 | TRBJ2-3 | TRBV13 | CASSVLLAGATDTQYF | TGTGCCAGCAGCGTCCTACTAGCGGGGGCCACAGATACGCAGTATTTT
once | TRBD2 | TRBJ2-2 | TRBV4-1 | CASSQMSGGGAPGELFF | TGCGCCAGCAGCCAGATGTCTGGCGGGGGGGCCCCCGGGGAGCTGTTTTTT
- | - | TRBJ2-7 | TRBV2 | CASSETAGWLYEQYF | TGTGCCAGCAGTGAAACGGCAGGGTGGCTCTACGAGCAGTACTTC
- | TRBD1 | TRBJ2-7 | TRBV14 | CASSQEGRGQGVHEQYF | TGTGCCAGCAGCCAAGAGGGACGAGGGCAGGGGGTCCACGAGCAGTACTTC
- | - | TRBJ1-5 | TRBV19 | CASSSHPSGGNQPQHF | TGTGCCAGTAGTTCCCACCCTTCCGGGGGCAATCAGCCCCAGCATTTT
- | - | TRBJ1-1 | TRBV4-1 | CASSQDNFGYLNTEAFF | TGCGCCAGCAGCCAAGACAATTTTGGATATTTGAACACTGAAGCTTTCTTT
- | TRBD2 | TRBJ2-5 | TRBV4-1 | CASSQDSLAVYPRETQYF | TGCGCCAGCAGCCAAGACAGTCTAGCGGTCTACCCACGGGAGACCCAGTACTTC
- | - | TRBJ1-1 | TRBV10-2 | CASSEFGHWNTEAFF | TGCGCCAGCAGTGAATTCGGACACTGGAACACTGAAGCTTTCTTT
- | - | TRBJ2-2 | TRBV7-9 | CASSLIGELFF | TGTGCCAGCAGCTTGATAGGGGAGCTGTTTTTT
- | - | TRBJ1-3 | TRBV6-1 | CASSELRPSSGNTIYF | TGTGCCAGCAGTGAACTAAGGCCGAGCTCTGGAAACACCATATATTTT